Shown below are 10 T cell receptor beta chains from a single sample sequenced in a study of technical replicates of blood from a handful of donors (dated by TCRdb to about 2017). Libraries were built with the immunoSEQ multiplex PCR assay. TCRdb carries this immuneACCESS record with in-frame sequences only. Its versions omit some clonotypes, under half of them owing to an unresolved V gene in the studies checked, with the rest unexplained. Present in this sample are some 94,000 clones, about 96% of which were seen just once. 0.36% of the sample rests with the top ten. Input material: T cells isolated from PBMCs. Source of these receptors: a human donor in good health.

J is TRBJ2-7 and V is TRBV29-1; 7 nucleotides align to TRBD1. CDR1 and CDR2 (germline): SQVTM, ANQGSEA. The CDR3 extends over 13 amino acids. J gave up 3 bases and V 5 bases, and 7 bases lay outside the gene matches. The CDR3 is CSVTGTVLYEQYF. The CDR3 DNA follows: TGCAGCGTTACCGGGACAGTCCTCTACGAGCAGTACTTC.

V gene TRBV7-3 combines with J gene TRBJ2-5, with D possibly matching TRBD2 (5 bases). The germline V gene encodes CDR1 SGHTA and CDR2 FQGTGA. The CDR3 runs 15 residues. Trimming left V 1 base short and J 1 base short, with 10 bases between. This chain's CDR3 is CASSLNPGIQETQYF. The CDR3 DNA is TGTGCCAGCAGCTTAAATCCGGGGATCCAAGAGACCCAGTACTTC. Full variable domain (missing parts from reference TRBV7-3 and TRBJ2-5): GAGVSQTPSNKVTEKGKYVELRCDPISGHTALYWYRQSLGQGPEFLIYFQGTGAADDSGLPNDRFFAVRPEGSVSTLKIQRTERGDSAVYLCASSLNPGIQETQYFGPGTRLLVL.

The CDR3 DNA sequence: TGTGCCAGCAGGGGGACTAGCGGCCCCTACGAGCAGTACTTC. As protein: CASRGTSGPYEQYF. V usage is TRBV6-1 and J usage is TRBJ2-7; 11 bases are shared with TRBD2. In germline, CDR1 is MNHNS, CDR2 SASEGT. The CDR3 consists of 14 residues. J was trimmed by 2 bases and V by 6 bases; bases with no gene match: 3.

The CDR3 sequence is CASTLGGGGELFF. Written as DNA, the CDR3 is TGTGCCAGCACTTTAGGGGGTGGGGGGGAGCTGTTTTTT. The rearrangement uses TRBV6-5 and TRBJ2-2, with D perhaps matching TRBD1 (6 bases). V was cut by 7 bases and J by 8 bases, with 14 bases left in between. The CDR3 contains 13 residues. CDR1 and CDR2 (germline): MNHEY, SVGAGI.

In this sample, this clone turned up once. The chain combines TRBV14 with TRBJ2-5; D might be TRBD1 (6 bases). This CDR3 contains 13 residues. CDR1 SGHDN and CDR2 FVKESK come from the germline V gene. The V gene lost 0 bases and the J gene lost 4 bases, with 6 bases spanning the gap. CDR3 protein: CASSQEGGETQYF. The CDR3 DNA is TGTGCCAGCAGCCAAGAAGGGGGAGAGACCCAGTACTTC.

The chain combines TRBV19 with TRBJ1-4, with unresolved D. Trimming took 8 bases from V and 0 from J, leaving 10 bases between them. CDR1 is LNHDA and CDR2 is SQIVND in the germline V gene (reference sequence). This CDR3 contains 14 residues. This chain's CDR3 is CASGRRATNEKLFF. The CDR3 DNA reads as TGTGCCAGTGGGAGGCGAGCAACTAATGAAAAACTGTTTTTT.

This clone was detected only once. This rearrangement joins TRBV28 to TRBJ2-2; 7 nucleotides match TRBD2. Trimming removed 7 bases from V and 3 bases from J; junction bases left unmatched: 8. CDR3 length equals 15 residues. Germline V lookup: CDR1 MDHEN, CDR2 SYDVKM. CDR3 region: CASKIGGGDTGELFF. The DNA of the CDR3 is TGTGCCAGCAAGATCGGGGGAGGGGACACCGGGGAGCTGTTTTTT.

The chain combines TRBV7-2 with TRBJ1-1, with D unclear. CDR1 SGHTA and CDR2 FQGNSA come from the germline V gene. The V and J ends lost 5 bases and 4 bases respectively, with 11 bases between them. This CDR3 is 13 amino acids long. The CDR3 coding sequence is TGTGCCAGCAGCCCTAGGATGGCCACTGAAGCTTTCTTT. It is translated as CASSPRMATEAFF.

The rearrangement links TRBV30 to TRBJ2-1; perhaps TRBD1 as D (6 bases). This CDR3 is built from 11 residues. V lost 1 base to trimming and J lost 8 bases, with 6 bases between them. The germline gives CDR1 GTSNPN, CDR2 SVGIG (reference sequence). The CDR3, as DNA: TGTGCCTGGAGTGACAGGGATGAGCAGTTCTTC. Translating it yields CAWSDRDEQFF.

The CDR3 sequence: CASSLLAGTYNEQFF. The DNA for the CDR3 is TGTGCCAGTTCATTACTAGCGGGTACCTACAATGAGCAGTTCTTC. The V and J genes are TRBV2 and TRBJ2-1; TRBD2 agrees at 9 bases. This CDR3 has 15 residues. Germline V gene data show CDR1 as SNHLY and CDR2 as FYNNEI. J was trimmed by 2 bases and V by 9 bases; bases with no gene match: 8.